The 23 T cell receptor beta chains given below trace back to one sample, sequenced in a study of T cells in Graves' hyperthyroidism and ophthalmopathy. The CDR3 regions of TCR beta were amplified from RNA transcripts. In the first-round RT-PCR of the TCR CDR3, the HTBI primer set was used. One entry per CDR3 protein, called by TCRdb with MiXCR from the multiplex PCR reads. This table holds hundreds of thousands of distinct CDR3 sequences, roughly 15% found once. Sample: blood. The receptors stem from a woman under 30 with Graves' hyperthyroidism.

This clonotype occurred many times. The rearrangement links TRBV11-2 to TRBJ2-3, with 8 nucleotides matching TRBD2. CDR1 is SGHAT and CDR2 is FQNNGV in the germline V gene. CDR3 length: 15 amino acids. V was pared by 6 bases and J by 4 bases, with 9 bases of the junction left unmatched. CDR3 amino acids: CASSKPGTRSDTQYF. CDR3 DNA sequence: TGTGCCAGCAGTAAACCCGGGACTAGATCAGATACGCAGTATTTT.

This clonotype was seen repeatedly, ten times or more. The chain is built from TRBV6-1 and TRBJ2-7; 12 nucleotides line up with TRBD1. The ends lost 5 bases at V and 6 bases at J; junction bases unmatched: 11. The CDR3 consists of 16 residues. The germline V gene encodes CDR1 MNHNS and CDR2 SASEGT. The CDR3 bases are TGTGCCAGCAGTTACCTTTCGGGACAGGGGGCCGGCGAGCAGTACTTC. Translated: CASSYLSGQGAGEQYF.

This clonotype was seen only a few times. The V call is TRBV7-9, the J call TRBJ2-7; TRBD1 agrees at 8 bases. Germline CDR1 is SEHNR and CDR2 is FQNEAQ (reference sequence). V lost 5 bases, J lost 1 base, and 7 bases stayed unmatched. This CDR3 region has 15 residues. The CDR3 nucleotides are TGTGCCAGCAGCCTGGACAGGGTGACGTCCTACGAGCAGTACTTC. The encoded protein is CASSLDRVTSYEQYF.

This clonotype was seen at least ten times. The V call is TRBV6-2 or TRBV6-3, the J call TRBJ1-5; TRBD1 agrees at 7 bases. There are 15 residues in the CDR3. The J segment lost 2 bases and the V segment lost 6 bases, leaving 7 bases of the junction unmatched. Germline CDR1 reads MNHEY; CDR2 reads SVGEGT. CDR3 loop: CASRETGKGNQPQHF. In DNA, the CDR3 is TGTGCCAGCAGAGAGACAGGGAAAGGCAATCAGCCCCAGCATTTT.

Ten or more counts support this clonotype. The J gene is TRBJ2-5, the V gene TRBV29-1; tentative D call: TRBD2 (6 bases). CDR1 and CDR2 (germline): SQVTM, ANQGSEA. This CDR3 comprises 15 residues. Trimming removed 4 bases from V and 4 bases from J, with 19 bases in between. The CDR3: CSVGIVGGRGETQYF. The CDR3 DNA reads TGCAGCGTTGGAATCGTCGGGGGTCGGGGAGAGACCCAGTACTTC.

This clonotype appeared many times. The chain joins TRBV5-8 to TRBJ2-1; 8 nucleotides agree with TRBD2. From germline, CDR1 is SGHTS and CDR2 YDEGEE. This CDR3 has 16 residues. The V segment lost 1 base and the J segment 7 bases; nucleotides outside the gene matches: 10. The CDR3 spells CASSLYPREVGNEQFF. The CDR3 DNA sequence: TGTGCCAGCAGCTTGTATCCGCGGGAGGTTGGAAATGAGCAGTTCTTC.

About this clonotype itself: A much larger clone differs by one base, so this may be a read error. The rearrangement links TRBV12-3 or TRBV12-4 to TRBJ2-7, with D perhaps matching TRBD1 or TRBD2 (5 bases each). The CDR3 is made up of 13 amino acids. The CDR3 region is CVSTSGRRYEQYF. DNA for the CDR3: TGTGTCAGCACCTCGGGACGGCGTTACGAGCAGTACTTC.

This clonotype came up many times. The chain uses TRBV27 and TRBJ2-5; D possibly corresponds to TRBD2 (6 bases). Germline assignment: CDR1 MNHEY and CDR2 SMNVEV (reference sequence). V shed 5 bases and J shed 6 bases, with 16 bases lying between them. CDR3 length equals 14 residues. The CDR3 sequence: CASSKDQRAKTQYF. CDR3 DNA sequence: TGTGCCAGCAGTAAGGACCAGCGGGCCAAGACCCAGTACTTC.

The count of this clonotype is one. The gene calls are TRBV7-2 and TRBJ1-5, with TRBD1 as a possible D gene (5 bases). Germline V gives CDR1 SGHTA, CDR2 FQGNSA. The CDR3 length is 16 residues. Trimming shortened V by 0 bases and J by 7 bases, and 16 bases separated the two germline ends. The CDR3 protein is CASSLAYRLGHQPQHF. The CDR3 DNA sequence: TGTGCCAGCAGCTTAGCTTACAGGTTGGGGCACCAGCCCCAGCATTTT.

In its sample, this clonotype was seen a few times. This chain uses TRBV6-2 or TRBV6-3 with TRBJ2-7, with 10 positions matching TRBD2. Germline V gives CDR1 MNHEY, CDR2 SVGEGT. CDR3 length equals 17 residues. Losses at the gene ends were 7 bases for V and 2 bases for J; bases not matched to a gene: 14. CDR3 amino acids: CASTLGSSGLAAYEQYF. For the CDR3, the DNA is TGTGCCAGCACCCTCGGGAGCTCTGGACTAGCGGCCTACGAGCAGTACTTC.

There are many counts of this clonotype. J is TRBJ1-5 and V is TRBV7-8; the match to TRBD1 covers 11 bases. This CDR3 spans 16 amino acids. CDR1 SGHVS and CDR2 FQNEAQ come from the germline V gene. V was pared by 5 bases and J by 5 bases, with 8 bases of the junction left unmatched. CDR3 region: CASSPEWDRGYQPQHF. The CDR3 region has the DNA TGTGCCAGCAGCCCCGAGTGGGACAGGGGGTATCAGCCCCAGCATTTT.

There are many counts of this clonotype. The rearrangement uses TRBV30 and TRBJ2-1; D unresolved. The CDR3 consists of 13 residues. CDR1 GTSNPN and CDR2 SVGIG come from the germline V gene (reference sequence). With 0 bases removed from V and 5 bases from J, the gap between germline ends came to 8 bases. CDR3 amino acids: CAWSVMRNNEQFF. The CDR3 DNA reads as TGTGCCTGGAGTGTTATGAGGAACAATGAGCAGTTCTTC.

CDR3 loop: CASSYSTSYPPDTQYF. CDR3 DNA sequence: TGTGCCAGCAGTTACTCTACTTCTTACCCTCCAGATACGCAGTATTTT. This chain uses TRBV6-6 with TRBJ2-3; D is unclear. The V gene's germline CDR1 is MNHNY and CDR2 SVGAGI (reference sequence). This CDR3 spans 16 amino acids. V was pared by 0 bases and J by 4 bases, with 14 bases between.

This sequence joins TRBV28 and TRBJ2-5; possible D gene TRBD1, 5 bases. Germline V CDR1 and CDR2: MDHEN, SYDVKM. V was shortened by 2 bases and J by 1 base, with 14 bases between the two germline ends. The CDR3 totals 16 residues. The CDR3: CASSLPLTGSQETQYF. The CDR3 DNA reads as TGTGCCAGCAGTTTACCTCTAACAGGTTCCCAAGAGACCCAGTACTTC.

This clonotype has ten or more counts. The CDR3, as DNA: TGTGCCAGCAGTTACGATCGGGGACTATACAATGAGCAGTTCTTC. Residues: CASSYDRGLYNEQFF. V is TRBV6-6 and J is TRBJ2-1; 7 bases are a match to TRBD2. Germline-derived CDR1 and CDR2 are MNHNY and SVGAGI (reference sequence). CDR3 size: 15 residues. V shed 2 bases, J shed 4 bases, and the junction held 5 bases outside the gene matches.

This clonotype has a count of ten or more. This chain links TRBV18 with TRBJ1-1; 9 positions match TRBD1. The length of the CDR3 is 15 residues. Germline assignment: CDR1 KGHSH and CDR2 LQKENI. V shed 3 bases and J 2 bases; nucleotides not matched to a gene: 4. CDR3 residues: CASSPLDRGNTEAFF. CDR3 in DNA: TGTGCCAGCTCACCGTTGGACAGGGGTAACACTGAAGCTTTCTTT.

The V call is TRBV7-2, the J call TRBJ2-6, with unresolved D. Germline CDR1 reads SGHTA; CDR2 reads FQGNSA. Trimming took 5 bases from V and 0 from J, leaving 17 bases between them. The CDR3 has 18 amino acids. CDR3 region: CASSLNGHLRSGANVLTF. The CDR3 DNA follows: TGTGCCAGCAGCCTTAACGGGCACCTACGCTCTGGGGCCAACGTCCTGACTTTC. Based on the CDR3 plus reference TRBV7-2 and TRBJ2-6, the full variable domain is GAGVSQSPSNKVTEKGKDVELRCDPISGHTALYWYRQSLGQGLEFLIYFQGNSAPDKSGLPSDRFSAERTGGSVSTLTIQRTQQEDSAVYLCASSLNGHLRSGANVLTFGAGSRLTVL.

This clonotype occurred a few times. The gene calls are TRBV19 and TRBJ1-1, with 7 bases lining up with TRBD1. With 6 bases clipped from V and 5 bases from J, the junction kept 9 bases outside the gene matches. This CDR3 contains 14 residues. The germline gives CDR1 LNHDA, CDR2 SQIVND (reference sequence). CDR3 in DNA: TGTGCCAGTAGACAAGACAGGGACGGAACTGAAGCTTTCTTT. Translation gives CASRQDRDGTEAFF.

The chain links TRBV7-9 to TRBJ2-5; D not certain. V lost 1 base and J lost 3, with 12 bases in between. Looked up from germline, CDR1 is SEHNR and CDR2 is FQNEAQ (reference sequence). The CDR3 sequence is 15 residues long. The CDR3 loop reads CASSLVSWRKETQYF. As DNA, the CDR3 is TGTGCCAGCAGCTTAGTATCTTGGCGGAAAGAGACCCAGTACTTC.

The chain is built from TRBV6-5 and TRBJ2-2, with D tentatively TRBD2 (6 bases). Germline values: CDR1 MNHEY, CDR2 SVGAGI. The CDR3 is 17 residues long. Trimming removed 1 base from V and 0 bases from J, with 12 bases in between. CDR3 region: CASSYWGTLSNTGELFF. As DNA, the CDR3 is TGTGCCAGCAGTTACTGGGGGACTTTATCGAACACCGGGGAGCTGTTTTTT.

The chain links TRBV29-1 to TRBJ1-1; D might be TRBD1 (5 bases). This CDR3 has 12 residues. The germline V gene encodes CDR1 SQVTM and CDR2 ANQGSEA. Trimming removed 4 bases from V and 4 bases from J, with 10 bases in between. The CDR3 DNA reads TGCAGCGTTGGCAGGAGGGGCACTGAAGCTTTCTTT. This encodes CSVGRRGTEAFF.

This clonotype appeared a single time. A read error is possible here, since a much larger clone lies one base away. The V and J genes are TRBV12-5 and TRBJ2-2, with 9 bases lining up with TRBD1. After removal of 0 bases from V and 4 bases from J, the junction contained 3 bases not matched to a gene. CDR1 LGHNT and CDR2 FRNRAP come from the germline V gene. The length of the CDR3 is 16 residues. The CDR3 nucleotides are TGTGCTAGTGGTTTGGTCGGGACAGGGTCCACCGGGGAGCTGTTTTTT. Its protein is CASGLVGTGSTGELFF.

This clonotype was counted ten times or more. J is TRBJ2-1 and V is TRBV20-1, with 9 bases aligning to TRBD1. Germline loops: CDR1 DFQATT, CDR2 SNEGSKA (reference sequence). This CDR3 has 13 amino acids. J was trimmed by 9 bases and V by 3 bases; bases with no gene match: 6. The CDR3 region is CSASRTGAGEQFF. In nucleotides, the CDR3 is TGCAGTGCTAGCAGGACAGGGGCGGGTGAGCAGTTCTTC.